The T cell receptor (beta chain) described here comes from a study of immune evolution from preneoplasia to lung adenocarcinoma (dated by TCRdb to the early 2020s). As for the study more broadly: HLA loss of heterozygosity was found in approximately 7% of AIS, under 18% of MIA and about 32% of ADC lesions, and in no AAH lesions. The study used immune gene expression, TCR sequencing and multiplex immunofluorescence to profile the immune contexture of lung adenocarcinoma precursors and invasive adenocarcinoma. Resected precursor lesions (AAH, AIS, MIA) and invasive adenocarcinomas were compared against paired morphologically normal lung tissue. Sample size was determined by specimen availability and not by a prior power calculation. Whole exome sequencing and methylation data from the same cohort of nodules were integrated with the immune data. In total, the cohort included some 50 patients with pulmonary nodules, all of whom underwent surgical resection. A total of over 50 patients contributed TCR sequencing data. According to the study, about 100 samples were used for TCR sequencing. POLYSOLVER was used to infer class I HLA alleles from exome data, and LOHHLA was used to detect allele-specific HLA loss.

The cysteine opens and the phenylalanine closes a CDR3 of 12 amino acids. Only the CDR3 DNA stays, 36 bases, in frame from base 1. CDR1 and CDR2, looked up from the germline V gene, are SQVTM and ANQGSEA. Trimming at the junction amounts to 3 bases on V and 6 bases on J, and the germline ends lie 11 bases apart. Between 2014 and 2017, the patients underwent resection in either Japan or China. Two lung cancer pathologists independently reviewed H&E slides to confirm the histologic diagnosis of every case. Premalignant or tumor cells were enriched for nucleic acid extraction by macro-dissection performed after pathologic assessment. DNA was isolated from FFPE tissue using the AllPrep DNA/RNA FFPE Kit. Remarks on this clone: Its antigen has not been determined. Base qualities are missing; no much larger clone stands one base away.

The immunoSEQ hsTCRbeta Kit was used to sequence TCR beta CDR3 regions from DNA. Per the source publication's procedure: The ImmunoSEQ Analyzer was used to analyse the TCR sequencing data. T cell clonality was defined as 1 minus Pielou's evenness, as computed on productive rearrangements. To measure T cell diversity, the inverse Simpson index was applied to productive templates. T cell density was TCR beta template counts normalized to usable DNA, estimated by amplifying and sequencing housekeeping genes. Two-sided Kruskal-Wallis tests were used to compare TCR metrics between histologic stages. As stored in TCRdb, this immuneACCESS dataset retains in-frame rearrangements with V and J assigned. A fraction of the clones does not appear; measured against another copy, unresolved V genes explain less than half of the discrepancy, and the remainder lacks a known reason. V and J calls and clone size are copied from that table; D and trimming were computed from the DNA. In all, the sample holds about 4,900 clones, and about 88% of those were seen once. The ten largest make up around 1.9% of the sample.

On the study overall, not on this receptor specifically: Compared with EGFR-mutant or double wild-type lesions, KRAS-mutant nodules had the highest T cell clonality. Findings were based on association rather than direct causation; larger cohorts with long-term follow-up and longitudinal biopsies were deemed needed. Top T cell clone frequencies were highest in normal lung and appeared to decrease progressively from AAH through AIS, MIA and invasive adenocarcinoma. Because all patients were from Japan and China, applicability to Western populations was uncertain. Clonality was highest in normal lung, while later-stage lesions appeared to have lower clonality but higher T cell density and diversity.

This chain joins TRBV29-1 to TRBJ1-2, with the D gene too uncertain to name. The receptor was isolated from an older person with lung adenocarcinoma. Input material: FFPE atypical adenomatous hyperplasia tissue from the lung. The intended sense of this specimen's cell subset or site label: atypical adenomatous hyperplasia (AAH), lung preneoplasia. CDR3 region: CSVEAQRHGYTF. The DNA sequence reads TGCAGCGTTGAGGCGCAGAGGCATGGCTACACCTTC.